This T cell receptor (beta chain) appears in the sequencing data of a study of cytomegalovirus exposure and HLA in healthy donors. CDR3 size: 14 residues. Trimming left V 2 bases short and J 0 bases short, with 7 bases between. Germline values: CDR1 SEHNR, CDR2 FQNEAQ (reference sequence). Overall study results and limits: V- and J-gene trimming of TCR beta was linked (in a later analysis) to a missense DCLRE1C variant. TRBV6-2, TRBV6-3 and some other V segments were excluded as indistinguishable.

A word on this clone: Its antigen remains unknown.

PCR involved 60 Vbeta and 13 Jbeta primers. As originally analysed: The authors later counted 70 million to 80 million unique TCR beta chains, about 11 million of them shared. Some clones are missing from TCRdb's copy, which holds only in-frame ones; the method was immunoSEQ multiplex PCR. The V and J calls and clone size were taken over from that table, and D and trimming were inferred from the DNA. The sample holds about 200,000 clones. V is TRBV7-9 and J is TRBJ1-2; a weak D match, TRBD1 (5 bases). This TCR derives from a girl aged 2 to 10 in good health and CMV-seropositive. What was sequenced was PBMCs. CDR3 in amino acids: CASSLSRANYGYTF. In nucleotides, the CDR3 is TGTGCCAGCAGCTTAAGCAGGGCTAACTATGGCTACACCTTC.